The present T cell receptor (beta chain) was sequenced within a study of cytomegalovirus exposure and HLA in healthy donors. Note on this clone: Its antigen is still unknown.

The V gene end was trimmed by 3 bases and the J gene end by 2 bases; junction bases not matched to a gene: 1. The CDR3 length is 14 residues. The germline gives CDR1 MNHNS, CDR2 SASEGT. General study findings and limits: Confirmation in vitro established that a few CMV-associated chains were specific for CMV antigens.

13 Jbeta primers and 60 Vbeta primers were used for the PCR. Sequencing was performed with immunoSEQ multiplex PCR; in TCRdb, only in-frame clones are kept and a portion is missing. The sample lists some 130,000 clones; 80% were seen once. Sequencing was carried out using PBMCs. The chain links TRBV6-1 to TRBJ2-3, with 8 positions matching TRBD1. This clonotype was obtained from a man aged 30 to 39 in good health and CMV-seronegative. The CDR3 here is CASSDRGHTDTQYF. DNA of the CDR3: TGTGCCAGCAGTGACAGGGGGCACACAGATACGCAGTATTTT.